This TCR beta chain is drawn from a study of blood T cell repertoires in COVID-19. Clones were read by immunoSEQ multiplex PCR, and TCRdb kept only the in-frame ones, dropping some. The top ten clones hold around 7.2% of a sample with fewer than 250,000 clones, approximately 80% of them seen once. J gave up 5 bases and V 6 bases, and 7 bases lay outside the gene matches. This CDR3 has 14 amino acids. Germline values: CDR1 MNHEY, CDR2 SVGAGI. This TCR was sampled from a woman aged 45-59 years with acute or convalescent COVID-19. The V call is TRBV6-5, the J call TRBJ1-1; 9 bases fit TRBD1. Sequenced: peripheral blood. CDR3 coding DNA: TGTGCCAGCAGACAAACCGGGACAGGGACTGAAGCTTTCTTT. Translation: CASRQTGTGTEAFF.